This is a list of T cell receptor beta chains from one sample in a study of blood T cells in healthy people across ages. TCRdb re-called the 5' RACE reads through MiXCR, storing one row per CDR3 protein. The sample includes 2 million or so distinct CDR3 sequences, about 50% of them seen just once. The sample consisted of blood. The source is a woman between 40 and 55 years old in good health. Each CDR3 is given with its conserved first and last residue. Fields, in order: J gene, clone size, D gene, V gene, CDR3 DNA, CDR3 protein. A D gene is named only where the DNA matches it firmly. Not every row has a clone size; where given, it reads once, few, many or a size class.

>TRBJ1-4|few|NA|TRBV20-1
TGCAGTTCTCGGGTCAGGGGAGAAAAACTGTTTTTT
CSSRVRGEKLFF
>TRBJ1-1|NA|TRBD1|TRBV11-1
TGTGCCGGCAGCTTAGAGGACAGGGGAGGTGAAGCTTTCTTT
CAGSLEDRGGEAFF
>TRBJ2-3|few|TRBD1|TRBV28
TGTGCCAGCAGTCCGGGACAGGCTCCTAATACGCAGTATTTT
CASSPGQAPNTQYF
>TRBJ2-3|NA|NA|TRBV18
TGTGCCAGCGCACGTGCGGTGGATACGCAGTATTTT
CASARAVDTQYF
>TRBJ2-3|NA|NA|TRBV15
TGTGCCACCAGCAGAGTGCGCGAGACAGATACGCAGTATTTT
CATSRVRETDTQYF
>TRBJ2-7|NA|NA|TRBV5-6
TGTGCCAACAGCTTCGACGGATTCGAGCAGTACTTC
CANSFDGFEQYF
>TRBJ1-5|NA|NA|TRBV6-2/TRBV6-3
TGTGCCACCTCCTCGGGGTTGCCCCAGCATTTT
CATSSGLPQHF
>TRBJ1-1|NA|NA|TRBV5-1
TGCGCCAGCAGTAAAGCAGGGACCATGAACACTGAAGCTTTCTTT
CASSKAGTMNTEAFF
>TRBJ2-7|NA|TRBD2|TRBV20-1
TGCAGTGCTAGAGACCGGACTAGCGGGGGGAAAGACTCCTACGAGCAGTACTTC
CSARDRTSGGKDSYEQYF
>TRBJ2-4|few|TRBD2|TRBV7-6
TGTGCCAGCAGCCCCTTGAGCGGGGGGATAGCCAAAAACATTCAGTACTTC
CASSPLSGGIAKNIQYF
>TRBJ2-3|many|NA|TRBV6-2/TRBV6-3
TGTGCCAGCAGTTACTCGACCCGAACAGATACGCAGTATTTT
CASSYSTRTDTQYF
>TRBJ2-3|NA|NA|TRBV19
TGTGCCAGTAGTAACGAGGCCCAACGGGGCACAGATACGCAGTATTTT
CASSNEAQRGTDTQYF
>TRBJ1-2|NA|NA|TRBV11-2
TGTGCCAGCAGCTTGCACCCCCGGGGCGGAGGCGGCTACACCTTC
CASSLHPRGGGGYTF
>TRBJ2-5|NA|NA|TRBV2
TGTGCCAGCAGCGTCCGGGACCTCATTGAGACCCAGTACTTC
CASSVRDLIETQYF
>TRBJ1-1|NA|NA|TRBV12-5
TGTGCTAGTGGTCCAAGGGGAGACGACACTGAAGCTTTCTTT
CASGPRGDDTEAFF
>TRBJ2-1|few|NA|TRBV6-1
TGTGCCAGCAGTGAAGTTCGGGGTGGCGATGAGCAGTTCTTC
CASSEVRGGDEQFF
>TRBJ2-5|NA|NA|TRBV7-3
TGTTCCAGCAGCTTAACCGGCCAGCAAGAGACCCAGTACTTC
CSSSLTGQQETQYF
>TRBJ1-2|NA|NA|TRBV4-2
TGTGCCAGCAGCCAAGAATCAGGGGACTATGGCTACACCTTC
CASSQESGDYGYTF
>TRBJ2-1|few|TRBD1|TRBV6-5
TGTGCCAGCAGCCCTGGGACAGGGGGGTGGAGCAATGAGCAGTTCTTC
CASSPGTGGWSNEQFF
>TRBJ2-7|NA|TRBD2|TRBV7-2
TGTGCCAGTTATCCCTATAGCGGGGGGCTCTCGAGCTCCTACGAGCAGTACTTC
CASYPYSGGLSSSYEQYF
>TRBJ1-3|NA|TRBD1|TRBV10-3
TGTGCCATCAGTGACCCGGGACAGGGGGCTGGAAACACCATATATTTT
CAISDPGQGAGNTIYF
>TRBJ1-2|NA|NA|TRBV18
TGTGCCAGCTCACCCCCAGCAGGTCCCTATGGCTACACCTTC
CASSPPAGPYGYTF
>TRBJ2-1|NA|NA|TRBV18
TGTGCCAGCTCACCCTCACCTGGACCTCAGTTCTTC
CASSPSPGPQFF
>TRBJ2-2|once|TRBD2|TRBV6-5
TGTGCCAGCAGTCCAGTGGGGGGGGGTACCGGGGAGCTGTTTTTT
CASSPVGGGTGELFF
>TRBJ1-2|NA|TRBD1|TRBV7-9
TGTGCCAGCAGCTCTTCTTCAGGACAGGGGAAAGGCTACACCTTC
CASSSSSGQGKGYTF
>TRBJ1-1|NA|NA|TRBV6-2/TRBV6-3
TGTGCCAGCAGTTACTCGAGTGTGGGGCAAGGAACTGAAGCTTTCTTT
CASSYSSVGQGTEAFF
>TRBJ2-5|many|NA|TRBV7-9
TGTGCCAGCAGCCTTATAGCGCAAGAGACCCAGTACTTC
CASSLIAQETQYF
>TRBJ2-6|NA|NA|TRBV13
TGTGCCAGCAGCGGCCGATCGGCCCCTGGGGCCAACGTCCTGACTTTC
CASSGRSAPGANVLTF
>TRBJ2-5|NA|NA|TRBV7-2
TGTGCCAGCAGCTTCGACAGGACGGAGACCCAGTACTTC
CASSFDRTETQYF
>TRBJ1-1|NA|NA|TRBV27
TGTGCCAGCAGTATTCAGGGGATCGGAGGCACTGAAGCTTTCTTT
CASSIQGIGGTEAFF
>TRBJ2-2|NA|NA|TRBV5-1
TGCGCCAGCAGCTCTACGAAGGGGGAGCTGTTTTTT
CASSSTKGELFF
>TRBJ2-1|NA|TRBD1|TRBV7-7
TGTGCTAGCAGCTTAGCGCTAATGGGACAGAGCTCCTACAATGAGCAGTTCTTC
CASSLALMGQSSYNEQFF
>TRBJ2-5|NA|NA|TRBV15
TGTGCCACCAGCAGAGATAGAACGGTTGGGCAGACCCAGTACTTC
CATSRDRTVGQTQYF
>TRBJ2-1|few|NA|TRBV6-1
TGTGCCAGCAGCCCCCTCAGCGTCTCCTACAATGAGCAGTTCTTC
CASSPLSVSYNEQFF
>TRBJ2-3|NA|TRBD1|TRBV28
TGTGCCGCGCGAGAACAGGGGTCCACAGATACGCAGTATTTT
CAAREQGSTDTQYF
>TRBJ2-6|NA|NA|TRBV9
TGTGCCAGCAGCGGAGGAGAAGTTGGGGCCAACGTCCTGACTTTC
CASSGGEVGANVLTF
>TRBJ1-5|NA|NA|TRBV12-3/TRBV12-4
TGTGCCAGCAGATCCGGGACTTACAATCAGCCCCAGCATTTT
CASRSGTYNQPQHF
>TRBJ2-7|few|NA|TRBV7-7
TGTGCTAGCAGCCGGGACAACGTCCACGAGCAGTACTTC
CASSRDNVHEQYF
>TRBJ2-1|NA|NA|TRBV20-1
TGCAGTCTCAGGCGGGACGGGGAACCCTACAATGAGCAGTTCTTC
CSLRRDGEPYNEQFF
>TRBJ1-2|NA|TRBD1|TRBV3-1
TGTGCCAGCAGCCAAGATTGGCTGGGTGGGACAGCCTATAGCTACACCTTC
CASSQDWLGGTAYSYTF
>TRBJ2-7|few|NA|TRBV28
TGTGCCAGCACCCCAGGTCCCTCCTACGAGCAGTACTTC
CASTPGPSYEQYF
>TRBJ2-1|NA|NA|TRBV12-5
TGTGCTAGTGCCCCGCCCTCATTCTACAATGAGCAGTTCTTC
CASAPPSFYNEQFF
>TRBJ1-2|NA|NA|TRBV18
TGTGCCAGCTCACCGGAGGGGACAACCTTTGGCTACACCTTC
CASSPEGTTFGYTF
>TRBJ1-6|NA|NA|TRBV12-3/TRBV12-4
TGTGCCAGCAGCCCACACCCCGGAGGCCTTGTTCGTTCACCCCTCCACTTT
CASSPHPGGLVRSPLHF
>TRBJ1-5|once|NA|TRBV29-1
TGCAGCGACCGACCGGGACACTCTTATAGCAATCAGCCCCAGCATTTT
CSDRPGHSYSNQPQHF
>TRBJ1-2|NA|TRBD1|TRBV7-9
TGTGCCAGCAGCTGCCTGACAGGGGATGGGGGGTATGGCTACACCTTC
CASSCLTGDGGYGYTF
>TRBJ2-1|NA|TRBD2|TRBV13
TGTGCCAGCAGATACGGGGGGGGCGGCAATGAGCAGTTCTTC
CASRYGGGGNEQFF
>TRBJ2-5|NA|TRBD2|TRBV6-5
TGTGCCAGCAGTTACTCACCTAGCGGGGGGACTTCACAAGAGACCCAGTACTTC
CASSYSPSGGTSQETQYF
>TRBJ2-7|few|NA|TRBV28
TGTGCCAGCAGTTCCTACTACGGAGCAGCCCTGGCCTACGAGCAGTACTTC
CASSSYYGAALAYEQYF
>TRBJ1-2|NA|NA|TRBV20-1
TGCAGTGCTAGACCACAAGGGTTCGGCTACACCTTC
CSARPQGFGYTF
>TRBJ2-1|NA|TRBD2|TRBV25-1
TGTGCCACCTTGGCTGGCGGGGGGGCTAATGAGCAGTTCTTC
CATLAGGGANEQFF
>TRBJ2-5|few|NA|TRBV4-2
TGTGCCAGCAGCCCGGGGGGGCGACAGGGAAGCGAGGAGACCCAGTACTTC
CASSPGGRQGSEETQYF
>TRBJ1-5|once|NA|TRBV12-3/TRBV12-4
TGTGCCAGCAGCTACGGTAGAGTGAATCAGCCCCAGCATTTT
CASSYGRVNQPQHF
>TRBJ2-5|NA|TRBD2|TRBV6-2/TRBV6-3
TGTGCCAGCAGTCCTACTAGCGGCATACAAGAGACCCAGTACTTC
CASSPTSGIQETQYF